These 22 T cell receptor beta chains share one sample of origin, sequenced in a study of blood T cells in healthy people across ages. With a J-beta primer mix and a sample-barcoded 5' primer, a second PCR ran roughly 6 to 12 cycles. One entry per CDR3 protein, called by TCRdb with MiXCR from the 5' RACE reads. The top ten clones hold 7.9% of a sample with more than 1,400,000 distinct CDR3 sequences, roughly 40% of them seen once. Sequencing was carried out using blood. All receptors derive from a woman younger than 30 in good health.

This clonotype occurred a few times. The V and J genes are TRBV2 and TRBJ1-5; D is undetermined. CDR1 is SNHLY, CDR2 FYNNEI, per germline. This CDR3 has 16 amino acids. V was pared by 1 base and J by 4 bases, with 14 bases between. The CDR3 bases are TGTGCCAGCAGTGAAGAGTGGCTCATTTTGAATCAGCCCCAGCATTTT. Encoded protein: CASSEEWLILNQPQHF.

This rearrangement joins TRBV12-3 or TRBV12-4 to TRBJ1-5; possibly TRBD1 for D (5 bases). The V gene lost 6 bases and the J gene lost 8 bases, with 20 bases spanning the gap. The CDR3 consists of 15 residues. The CDR3, as DNA: TGTGCCAGCAGCTATACCGGGACGGGTTCCAAGCCCCAGCATTTT. Its translation is CASSYTGTGSKPQHF.

The rearrangement uses TRBV6-2 or TRBV6-3 and TRBJ2-3, with D tentatively TRBD1 or TRBD2 (5 bases each). Trimming stripped 5 bases from V and 6 bases from J, with 15 bases between. CDR3 length: 14 residues. The germline CDR1 and CDR2 sequences are MNHEY and SVGEGT. The DNA of the CDR3 is TGTGCCAGCAGTCTACAACTAGGGGCCGATACGCAGTATTTT. Encoded protein: CASSLQLGADTQYF.

This clonotype showed up just a few times. V gene TRBV11-3 combines with J gene TRBJ2-1, with D perhaps matching TRBD1 or TRBD2 (5 bases each). The V gene lost 5 bases and the J gene lost 8 bases, with 13 bases spanning the gap. The germline V gene encodes CDR1 SGHNT and CDR2 YENEEA. This CDR3 is built from 13 residues. The CDR3 DNA reads TGTGCCAGCAGCCCTCGGGACCTGGATGAGCAGTTCTTC. It yields the protein CASSPRDLDEQFF.

This clonotype occurred once. This chain joins TRBV7-2 and TRBJ2-5, with D unresolved. This CDR3 is built from 15 residues. CDR1 is SGHTA, CDR2 FQGNSA, per germline. Trimming removed 1 base at V and 11 bases at J, with 20 bases between. CDR3 DNA: TGTGCCAGCAGCTTAGGTCAGTACTCCTACAATGAGCAGTACTTC. It encodes CASSLGQYSYNEQYF.

The rearrangement joins TRBV6-5 to TRBJ2-7, with D perhaps TRBD1 (6 bases). Per germline, CDR1 MNHEY and CDR2 SVGAGI. This CDR3 region has 13 residues. Trimming cost V 4 bases and J 9 bases, with 16 bases left between them. The CDR3 loop is CASSLNRELVQYF. CDR3 nucleotide sequence: TGTGCCAGCAGTTTAAACAGGGAGTTAGTGCAGTACTTC.

The V gene is TRBV12-3 or TRBV12-4, the J gene TRBJ1-2; 7 bases agree with TRBD1. The CDR3 is made up of 15 amino acids. V gave up 6 bases and J gave up 0 bases; unmatched junction bases: 7. This CDR3 reads CASSYGTASNYGYTF. As DNA, the CDR3 is TGTGCCAGCAGCTACGGGACAGCCTCTAACTATGGCTACACCTTC.

This clonotype was recorded at least ten times. V is TRBV4-2 and J is TRBJ2-1; a possible D gene is TRBD1 (6 bases). Per the germline V gene, CDR1 is LGHNA and CDR2 is YNFKEQ. Trimming shortened V by 1 base and J by 6 bases, and 10 bases separated the two germline ends. The CDR3 covers 14 residues. The CDR3 DNA follows: TGTGCCAGCAGCCAAGCTCGGACAGTCAATGAGCAGTTCTTC. It yields the protein CASSQARTVNEQFF.

The V gene is TRBV20-1, the J gene TRBJ2-3; no clear D. The CDR3 runs to 14 residues. Germline V gives CDR1 DFQATT, CDR2 SNEGSKA (reference sequence). V lost 0 bases and J 6 bases, leaving 13 bases between the germline ends. This chain's CDR3 is CSARDRSTGDTQYF. CDR3 nucleotides: TGCAGTGCTAGAGATAGGAGTACTGGGGATACGCAGTATTTT.

The chain employs TRBV20-1 and TRBJ2-1, with 10 bases lining up with TRBD2. The germline V gene encodes CDR1 DFQATT and CDR2 SNEGSKA (reference sequence). V shed 5 bases and J 3 bases; nucleotides not matched to a gene: 7. This CDR3 is built from 15 residues. The CDR3 region has the DNA TGCAGTGCTGCTGATAGCGGGAGGTTCTACAATGAGCAGTTCTTC. Translated: CSAADSGRFYNEQFF.

V usage is TRBV2 and J usage is TRBJ1-4; tentatively, D is TRBD1 (5 bases). Trimming shortened V by 11 bases and J by 3 bases, and 19 bases separated the two germline ends. CDR1 SNHLY and CDR2 FYNNEI come from the germline V gene. The CDR3 extends over 15 amino acids. CDR3: CAGASTGPSNEKLFF. The CDR3 nucleotides read TGTGCCGGAGCGTCTACGGGGCCTTCTAATGAAAAACTGTTTTTT.

This rearrangement joins TRBV28 to TRBJ2-7; D remains unclear. Deletions cut 5 bases from V and 1 base from J, with 18 bases between. In germline, CDR1 is MDHEN, CDR2 SYDVKM. This CDR3 is built from 16 residues. The CDR3 sequence is CASSPPPGGVSYEQYF. The DNA for the CDR3 is TGTGCCAGCAGTCCCCCCCCTGGCGGTGTGTCCTACGAGCAGTACTTC.

The V call is TRBV2, the J call TRBJ2-5; D gene ambiguous. The J call may not be correct, given that the DNA end is closer to TRBJ2-7. Germline loops: CDR1 SNHLY, CDR2 FYNNEI. There are 15 residues in the CDR3. CDR3 protein: CASSPTVTLGYEQYF. DNA of the CDR3: TGTGCCAGCAGTCCTACAGTGACATTAGGTTACGAGCAGTACTTC.

This clonotype was counted only a few times. CDR3 in amino acids: CATGGDSPRETQYF. CDR3 bases: TGTGCCACCGGGGGGGACAGCCCTCGAGAGACCCAGTACTTC. The chain combines TRBV24-1 with TRBJ2-5; the D gene could be TRBD1 or TRBD2 (7 bases each). CDR1 is KGHDR, CDR2 SFDVKD, per germline. The CDR3 runs to 14 residues. V lost 9 bases to trimming and J lost 4 bases, with 17 bases between them.

The table lists this clonotype with a few counts. The rearrangement joins TRBV5-1 to TRBJ2-1, with 12 bases that match TRBD2. CDR3 length equals 19 residues. V lost 2 bases to trimming and J lost 0 bases; unmatched junction nucleotides: 9. The germline CDR1 and CDR2 sequences are SGHRS and YFSETQ. Written as DNA, the CDR3 is TGCGCCAGCAGCTTTTCAGGGACTAGCGGGCTAGGCTCCTACAATGAGCAGTTCTTC. Translating gives CASSFSGTSGLGSYNEQFF.

This clonotype was observed a handful of times. This rearrangement joins TRBV29-1 to TRBJ1-2; no definite D call. The CDR3 sequence is 14 residues long. CDR1 SQVTM and CDR2 ANQGSEA come from the germline V gene. V was trimmed by 5 bases and J by 1 base, leaving 14 bases between them. This CDR3 is CSVKLAGVNYGYTF. For the CDR3, the DNA is TGCAGCGTTAAACTAGCGGGAGTTAACTATGGCTACACCTTC.

The chain combines TRBV20-1 with TRBJ1-1, with a possible D match to TRBD1 (5 bases). The CDR3 length is 15 residues. V dropped 2 bases and J dropped 6 bases, with 19 bases sitting between them. Germline CDR1 is DFQATT and CDR2 is SNEGSKA (reference sequence). The DNA of the CDR3 is TGCAGTGCTAGATTTTTTGGGGCGCAAAAACCTGAAGCTTTCTTT. It specifies CSARFFGAQKPEAFF.

The V and J genes are TRBV20-1 and TRBJ2-1, with 7 bases aligning to TRBD2. CDR3 size: 16 residues. V dropped 6 bases and J dropped 0; count of bases not matched to a gene: 11. Germline CDR1 is DFQATT and CDR2 is SNEGSKA (reference sequence). This CDR3 reads CSALRRESSSYNEQFF. DNA of the CDR3: TGCAGTGCCCTGAGGCGGGAGAGTAGCTCCTACAATGAGCAGTTCTTC.

The V call is TRBV20-1, the J call TRBJ2-3; 12 positions match TRBD2. The CDR3 has 13 amino acids. Germline CDR1 and CDR2: DFQATT and SNEGSKA (reference sequence). V was clipped by 3 bases and J by 10 bases; unmatched bases: 5. CDR3 sequence reads: CSARPLAGGAQYF. CDR3 DNA sequence: TGCAGTGCTAGGCCGCTAGCGGGGGGGGCGCAGTATTTT.

The chain carries TRBV12-3 or TRBV12-4 and TRBJ2-7; TRBD2 might be the D (7 bases). Trimming removed 6 bases from V and 4 bases from J, with 16 bases in between. The CDR3 loop spans 14 amino acids. CDR3 amino acids: CASSPWGGNYEQYF. DNA for the CDR3: TGTGCCAGCAGCCCATGGGGGGGCAATTACGAGCAGTACTTC.

This clonotype was picked up a small number of times. The genes are TRBV5-6 and TRBJ1-2; perhaps TRBD1 as D (5 bases). Germline CDR1 SGHDT, CDR2 YYEEEE. Trimming left V 0 bases short and J 10 bases short, with 10 bases between. This CDR3 has 12 amino acids. The CDR3 region is CASSLAQGAYTF. CDR3 nucleotide sequence: TGTGCCAGCAGCTTGGCGCAGGGAGCCTACACCTTC.

The V call is TRBV9, the J call TRBJ2-2; tentative D call: TRBD2 (5 bases). In germline, CDR1 is SGDLS, CDR2 YYNGEE. The CDR3 length is 15 residues. Trimming shortened V by 4 bases and J by 6 bases, and 16 bases separated the two germline ends. The CDR3 DNA reads TGTGCCAGCAGCCTCGGGGAAGGGTTCGCCGGGGAGCTGTTTTTT. It encodes CASSLGEGFAGELFF.